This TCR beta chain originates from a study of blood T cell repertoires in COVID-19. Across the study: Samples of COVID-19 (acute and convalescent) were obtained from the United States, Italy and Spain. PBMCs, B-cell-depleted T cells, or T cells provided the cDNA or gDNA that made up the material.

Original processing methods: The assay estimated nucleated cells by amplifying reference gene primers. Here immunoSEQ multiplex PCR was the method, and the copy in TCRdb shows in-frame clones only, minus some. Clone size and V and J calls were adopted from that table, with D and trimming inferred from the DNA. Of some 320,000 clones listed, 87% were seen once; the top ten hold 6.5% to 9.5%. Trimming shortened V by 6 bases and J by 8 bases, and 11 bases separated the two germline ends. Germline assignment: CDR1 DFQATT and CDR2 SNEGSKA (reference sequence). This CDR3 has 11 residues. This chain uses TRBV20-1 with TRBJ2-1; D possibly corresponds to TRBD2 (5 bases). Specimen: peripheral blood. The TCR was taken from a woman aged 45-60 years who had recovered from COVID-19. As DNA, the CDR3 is TGCAGTGCCCTCACCGGGGATGAGCAGTTCTTC. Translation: CSALTGDEQFF.